A single sample is the source of the 12 T cell receptor beta chains below, sequenced in a study of T cells in Graves' hyperthyroidism and ophthalmopathy. What was amplified from RNA transcripts were TCR beta CDR3 regions. Researchers ran a first-round RT-PCR on the TCR CDR3 using the HTBI primer set. TCRdb re-derived calls from the multiplex PCR reads in MiXCR, one entry per CDR3 protein. The table includes about 290,000 distinct CDR3 sequences, roughly a fifth detected once. The specimen sequenced was blood. The receptors were gathered from a man aged 50 to 60 with Graves' ophthalmopathy.

The V call is TRBV20-1, the J call TRBJ1-5; D perhaps matches TRBD1 (5 bases). CDR1 is DFQATT, CDR2 SNEGSKA, per germline (reference sequence). CDR3 length equals 12 residues. V lost 6 bases and J lost 5, with 11 bases in between. The CDR3 sequence: CSAARGYQPQHF. The CDR3 coding sequence is TGCAGTGCCGCTAGGGGCTATCAGCCCCAGCATTTT.

The chain has TRBV19 and TRBJ2-1, with 7 bases aligning to TRBD2. V lost 0 bases, J lost 6 bases, and 8 bases stayed unmatched. The CDR3 is 16 residues long. The germline gives CDR1 LNHDA, CDR2 SQIVND (reference sequence). This chain's CDR3 is CASSIELAKRGNEQFF. The CDR3 DNA is TGTGCCAGTAGTATAGAACTAGCGAAGAGGGGCAATGAGCAGTTCTTC.

This clonotype appeared a few times. The DNA for the CDR3 is TGTGCCAGCAGTATCAAAGACGAGCAGTACTTC. Its protein product is CASSIKDEQYF. This rearrangement joins TRBV3-1 to TRBJ2-7; D gene ambiguous. Deletions cut 6 bases from V and 5 bases from J, with 8 bases between. This CDR3 contains 11 residues. Germline V gene sequence: CDR1 LGHDT, CDR2 YNNKEL (reference sequence).

This clonotype was counted a few times. This chain joins TRBV7-6 and TRBJ2-2; D may be TRBD2 (6 bases). There are 16 residues in the CDR3. The germline V gene has CDR1 SGHVS and CDR2 FNYEAQ. V dropped 2 bases and J dropped 0 bases, with 10 bases sitting between them. The CDR3, as DNA: TGTGCCAGCAGCTTATTCGGGAGCCCGAACACCGGGGAGCTGTTTTTT. Residues: CASSLFGSPNTGELFF.

V gene TRBV12-3 or TRBV12-4 combines with J gene TRBJ1-5, with D possibly matching TRBD1 (6 bases). This CDR3 has 14 residues. Trimming pared 7 bases from V and 7 bases from J, leaving 17 bases between. The CDR3 DNA follows: TGTGCCAGCACCCGATCTCTCAGGGGCCAGCCCCAGCATTTT. It specifies CASTRSLRGQPQHF.

Many counts were recorded for this clonotype. This chain joins TRBV10-3 and TRBJ1-5; tentative D call: TRBD1 (6 bases). V shed 2 bases and J shed 4 bases, with 9 bases lying between them. CDR1 is ENHRY and CDR2 is SYGVKD in the germline V gene. CDR3 length equals 14 residues. DNA for the CDR3: TGTGCCATCAGTGAGACCGGACAGAATCAGCCCCAGCATTTT. It is translated as CAISETGQNQPQHF.

On this clonotype: A much larger clonotype is one base distant, so this may be a read error. The rearrangement joins TRBV29-1 to TRBJ2-2; no definite D call. Trimming took 7 bases from V and 3 from J, leaving 18 bases between them. The CDR3 sequence is 15 residues long. Per germline, CDR1 SQVTM and CDR2 ANQGSEA. In DNA form, the CDR3 reads TGCAGCGCGGCCGTGGGTATCATATACACCGGGGAGCTGTTTTTT. Translation: CSAAVGIIYTGELFF.

The CDR3 region has the DNA TGTGCCAGCAGCTTATCGGTGACTAGCGGGTTATACAATGAGCAGTTCTTC. It specifies CASSLSVTSGLYNEQFF. V usage is TRBV7-8 and J usage is TRBJ2-1, with 10 bases matching TRBD2. The CDR3 spans 17 residues. The V segment lost 2 bases and the J segment 4 bases; nucleotides outside the gene matches: 8. Germline CDR1 is SGHVS and CDR2 is FQNEAQ.

CDR3 loop: CASSELRGGKETQYF. In DNA, the CDR3 is TGTGCCAGCAGTGAATTAAGGGGGGGGAAAGAGACCCAGTACTTC. The V call is TRBV6-1, the J call TRBJ2-5, with TRBD2 as a possible D gene (7 bases). V gave up 2 bases and J gave up 3 bases, with 13 bases separating them. The V gene's germline CDR1 is MNHNS and CDR2 SASEGT. CDR3 length equals 15 residues.

V gene TRBV28 combines with J gene TRBJ2-7, with a possible D match to TRBD1 (6 bases). This CDR3 region has 16 residues. Trimming removed 2 bases from V and 5 bases from J, with 19 bases in between. The germline V gene encodes CDR1 MDHEN and CDR2 SYDVKM. The CDR3 nucleotides are TGTGCCAGCAGTTTACCCCCCCCGGGGCAGGGGAACGAGCAGTACTTC. Its translation: CASSLPPPGQGNEQYF.

This chain uses TRBV20-1 with TRBJ2-1; 10 nucleotides agree with TRBD2. CDR1 DFQATT and CDR2 SNEGSKA come from the germline V gene (reference sequence). There are 15 residues in the CDR3. Germline trimming cut 0 bases from V and 7 bases from J; bases unmatched to any gene: 6. CDR3 sequence: CSARDWTSGGNEQFF. CDR3 nucleotides: TGCAGTGCTAGAGATTGGACTAGCGGAGGGAATGAGCAGTTCTTC.

The gene calls are TRBV7-9 and TRBJ2-7; no clear D gene. V shed 5 bases and J shed 7 bases, with 15 bases lying between them. The germline V gene has CDR1 SEHNR and CDR2 FQNEAQ (reference sequence). The CDR3 has 13 amino acids. CDR3 sequence: CASSSRYDLEQYF. The CDR3 DNA reads TGTGCCAGCAGCAGCCGCTATGATTTAGAGCAGTACTTC.